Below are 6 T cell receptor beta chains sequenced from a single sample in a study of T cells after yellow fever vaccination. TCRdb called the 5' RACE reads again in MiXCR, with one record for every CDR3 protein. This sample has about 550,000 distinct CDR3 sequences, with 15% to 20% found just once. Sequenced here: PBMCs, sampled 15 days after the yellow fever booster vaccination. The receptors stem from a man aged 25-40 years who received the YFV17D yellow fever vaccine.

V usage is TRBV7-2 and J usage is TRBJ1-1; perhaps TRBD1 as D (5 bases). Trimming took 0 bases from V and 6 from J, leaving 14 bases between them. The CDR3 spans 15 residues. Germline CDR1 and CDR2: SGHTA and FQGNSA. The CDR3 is CASSLAVGVRSEAFF. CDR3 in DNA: TGTGCCAGCAGCTTAGCAGTAGGGGTTAGGTCTGAAGCTTTCTTT.

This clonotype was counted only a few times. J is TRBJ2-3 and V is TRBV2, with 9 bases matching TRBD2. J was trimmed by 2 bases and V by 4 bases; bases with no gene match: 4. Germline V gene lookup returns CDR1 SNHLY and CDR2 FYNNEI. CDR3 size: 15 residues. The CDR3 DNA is TGTGCCAGCAGTGCGACTAGCGGACTCACAGATACGCAGTATTTT. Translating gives CASSATSGLTDTQYF.

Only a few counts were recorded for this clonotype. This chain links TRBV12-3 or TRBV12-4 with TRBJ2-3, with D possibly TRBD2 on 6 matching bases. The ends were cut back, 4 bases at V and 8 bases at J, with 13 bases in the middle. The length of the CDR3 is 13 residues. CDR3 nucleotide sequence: TGTGCCAGCAGTTCTCTTACGGGAGTTACGCAGTATTTT. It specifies CASSSLTGVTQYF.

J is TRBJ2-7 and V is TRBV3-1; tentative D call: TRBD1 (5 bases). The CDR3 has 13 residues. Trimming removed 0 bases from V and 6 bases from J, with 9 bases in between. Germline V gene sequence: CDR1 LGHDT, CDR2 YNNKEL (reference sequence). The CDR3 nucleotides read TGTGCCAGCAGCCAAGACAGGGTCGGCGAGCAGTACTTC. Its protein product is CASSQDRVGEQYF.

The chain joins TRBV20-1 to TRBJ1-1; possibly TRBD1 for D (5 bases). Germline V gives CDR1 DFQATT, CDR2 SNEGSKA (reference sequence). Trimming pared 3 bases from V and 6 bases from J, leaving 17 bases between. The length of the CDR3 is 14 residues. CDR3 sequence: CSASRQSEGAEAFF. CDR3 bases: TGCAGTGCTAGCAGACAGTCCGAAGGCGCTGAAGCTTTCTTT.

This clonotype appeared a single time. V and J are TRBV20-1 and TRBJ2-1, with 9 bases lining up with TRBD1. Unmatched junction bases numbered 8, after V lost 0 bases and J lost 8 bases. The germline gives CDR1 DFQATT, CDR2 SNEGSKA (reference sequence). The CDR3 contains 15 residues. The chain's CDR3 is CSARDGAQGADEQFF. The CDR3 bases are TGCAGTGCTAGAGACGGGGCACAGGGGGCGGATGAGCAGTTCTTC.